Each of the 29 T cell receptor beta chains below was sequenced from the same sample in a study of OX40 agonist ivuxolimab in advanced cancers. The method was immunoSEQ multiplex PCR; TCRdb's version includes in-frame clones alone and lacks a portion of them. The sample lists tens of thousands of clones; approximately 89% were seen once. This material consisted of CD4+ or CD8+ T cells sorted from blood, taken in a trial of the OX40 agonist ivuxolimab. The receptors derive from an adult with an advanced solid tumor such as melanoma, head and neck, liver or kidney cancer.

The J gene is TRBJ2-5, the V gene TRBV27, with D uncertain. The CDR3 is 12 residues long. V lost 2 bases and J lost 5, with 6 bases in between. The germline V gene encodes CDR1 MNHEY and CDR2 SMNVEV (reference sequence). In DNA form, the CDR3 reads TGTGCCAGCAGTTTAAATTTTGAGACCCAGTACTTC. Translation: CASSLNFETQYF.

The J gene is TRBJ1-6, the V gene TRBV30, with D possibly being TRBD1 (5 bases). The germline V gene encodes CDR1 GTSNPN and CDR2 SVGIG (reference sequence). The CDR3 totals 12 residues. V lost 8 bases and J lost 7, with 12 bases in between. The CDR3 DNA reads as TGTGCCCTCGCAGGGAGGAATTCACCCCTCCACTTT. It encodes CALAGRNSPLHF.

The V gene is TRBV29-1, the J gene TRBJ2-3; no definite D call. The ends were cut back, 0 bases at V and 0 bases at J, with 10 bases in the middle. Germline-derived CDR1 and CDR2 are SQVTM and ANQGSEA. This CDR3 has 15 amino acids. The CDR3 protein is CSVEDLGRSTDTQYF. DNA of the CDR3: TGCAGCGTTGAAGATCTCGGCCGTAGCACAGATACGCAGTATTTT.

The rearrangement joins TRBV4-2 to TRBJ2-1; 10 nucleotides agree with TRBD2. Germline CDR1 reads LGHNA; CDR2 reads YNFKEQ. This CDR3 has 15 residues. V was pared by 2 bases and J by 5 bases, with 3 bases of the junction left unmatched. CDR3 sequence reads: CASSQLAGANNEQFF. The CDR3 coding sequence is TGTGCCAGCAGCCAACTAGCGGGGGCGAACAATGAGCAGTTCTTC.

In DNA form, the CDR3 reads TGTGCCACCCATGGGCGGCAGGGTCTTCAGCCCCAGCATTTT. Translating it yields CATHGRQGLQPQHF. The rearrangement uses TRBV28 and TRBJ1-5, with D perhaps matching TRBD1 (5 bases). With 10 bases removed from V and 6 bases from J, the gap between germline ends came to 19 bases. This CDR3 has 14 residues. CDR1 MDHEN and CDR2 SYDVKM come from the germline V gene.

The chain links TRBV7-8 to TRBJ2-7; no reliable D call. The V gene's germline CDR1 is SGHVS and CDR2 FQNEAQ. The CDR3 has 12 residues. Trimming took off 7 bases at V and 10 bases at J, with 17 bases between the two ends. The CDR3: CASTDPYSPQYF. In nucleotides, the CDR3 is TGTGCCAGCACCGACCCTTACTCCCCCCAGTACTTC.

The chain is built from TRBV6-1 and TRBJ2-1; maybe TRBD2 (6 bases). The CDR3 extends over 14 amino acids. Trimming took off 1 base at V and 3 bases at J, with 7 bases between the two ends. Germline V gene sequence: CDR1 MNHNS, CDR2 SASEGT. The DNA of the CDR3 is TGTGCCAGCAGTGAAGGGAGGGACTACAATGAGCAGTTCTTC. Its translation is CASSEGRDYNEQFF.

CDR3 sequence reads: CASSSSESSPLHF. In DNA, the CDR3 is TGTGCCAGTAGTAGCTCCGAGTCGTCACCCCTCCACTTT. This chain links TRBV19 with TRBJ1-6; no firm D call. The germline V gene has CDR1 LNHDA and CDR2 SQIVND (reference sequence). This CDR3 spans 13 amino acids. V was cut by 4 bases and J by 10 bases, with 11 bases left in between.

The gene calls are TRBV7-7 and TRBJ2-3; 9 nucleotides align to TRBD2. The V segment lost 5 bases and the J segment 5 bases; nucleotides outside the gene matches: 11. The CDR3 length is 16 residues. Germline assignment: CDR1 SSHAT and CDR2 FNYEAQ (reference sequence). CDR3 residues: CASSPSVAGVGDTQYF. The CDR3 nucleotides read TGTGCCAGCAGCCCCTCGGTAGCGGGGGTGGGAGATACGCAGTATTTT. Full variable domain (missing parts from reference TRBV7-7 and TRBJ2-3): GAGVSQSPRYKVTKRGQDVTLRCDPISSHATLYWYQQALGQGPEFLTYFNYEAQPDKSGLPSDRFSAERPEGSISTLTIQRTEQRDSAMYRCASSPSVAGVGDTQYFGPGTRLTVL.

This rearrangement joins TRBV7-9 to TRBJ1-3; 8 positions match TRBD1. The CDR3 has 15 residues. J gave up 8 bases and V 2 bases, and 8 bases lay outside the gene matches. Germline CDR1 reads SEHNR; CDR2 reads FQNEAQ (reference sequence). CDR3 DNA: TGTGCCAGCAGCTTATACGGGACAGGTCTGGACACCATATATTTT. Protein product: CASSLYGTGLDTIYF.

This CDR3 is CASRSQGYEQYF. The CDR3 bases are TGTGCCAGCAGATCCCAGGGGTACGAGCAGTACTTC. The chain joins TRBV7-9 to TRBJ2-7, with D tentatively TRBD1 (6 bases). V gave up 6 bases and J gave up 4 bases, with 10 bases separating them. This CDR3 comprises 12 residues. In germline, CDR1 is SEHNR, CDR2 FQNEAQ (reference sequence).

This clone appeared a few times. The CDR3 nucleotides read TGCGCCAGCGGGGGAGGCACCTACTACGAGCAGTACTTC. It yields the protein CASGGGTYYEQYF. The rearrangement uses TRBV4-1 and TRBJ2-7, with TRBD2 as a possible D gene (6 bases). V shed 8 bases and J shed 3 bases, with 14 bases lying between them. The germline V gene encodes CDR1 MGHRA and CDR2 YSYEKL. The length of the CDR3 is 13 residues.

The V gene is TRBV2, the J gene TRBJ1-4; the match to TRBD1 covers 7 bases. Germline CDR1 SNHLY, CDR2 FYNNEI. The V segment lost 8 bases and the J segment 8 bases; nucleotides outside the gene matches: 14. The CDR3 consists of 15 residues. The CDR3 protein is CASGKSGGWREKLFF. The DNA for the CDR3 is TGTGCCAGCGGCAAATCAGGGGGATGGAGGGAAAAACTGTTTTTT.

The CDR3 reads CSVEKDRGFPDTQYF. The CDR3, as DNA: TGCAGCGTTGAAAAGGACAGGGGATTCCCAGATACGCAGTATTTT. The chain joins TRBV29-1 to TRBJ2-3; 9 positions agree with TRBD1. The CDR3 has 15 residues. Germline V gene data show CDR1 as SQVTM and CDR2 as ANQGSEA. V lost 2 bases and J lost 4; bases outside the gene matches: 7.

This chain joins TRBV6-5 and TRBJ1-2; the D is unclear. This CDR3 has 14 residues. CDR1 and CDR2 from the germline V gene are MNHEY and SVGAGI. Trimming removed 6 bases from V and 5 bases from J, with 16 bases in between. CDR3 residues: CASRTHGEIYGYTF. The CDR3 bases are TGTGCCAGCAGGACTCACGGAGAGATTTATGGCTACACCTTC.

This chain uses TRBV15 with TRBJ1-2; weak D call: TRBD1 (6 bases). Germline loops: CDR1 LNHNV, CDR2 YYDKDF (reference sequence). V was shortened by 3 bases and J by 5 bases, with 10 bases between the two germline ends. This CDR3 spans 13 amino acids. The CDR3 coding sequence is TGTGCCACCAGCAGCCGGGACACATATGGCTACACCTTC. Translation: CATSSRDTYGYTF.

V usage is TRBV6-5 and J usage is TRBJ1-1; the match to TRBD1 covers 7 bases. Trimming at V came to 0 bases and at J to 11 bases, leaving 9 bases not matched to a gene. CDR1 is MNHEY and CDR2 is SVGAGI in the germline V gene. CDR3 size: 14 residues. This CDR3 reads CASSYSSRGRVAFF. Here the CDR3 DNA reads TGTGCCAGCAGTTACTCGAGTAGGGGGCGCGTGGCTTTCTTT.

The V call is TRBV7-2, the J call TRBJ2-7, with 9 bases that match TRBD1. Trimming took 5 bases from V and 1 from J; bases not matched to a gene: 9. The CDR3 contains 16 residues. From germline, CDR1 is SGHTA and CDR2 FQGNSA. The CDR3 here is CASSLPAGTGSYEQYF. CDR3 sequence (DNA): TGTGCCAGCAGCCTCCCGGCCGGGACAGGGTCCTACGAGCAGTACTTC.

This clone is medium-sized by share. Within the sample, other DNA sequences also encode this same CDR3. J is TRBJ1-5 and V is TRBV27, with D hard to call. The CDR3 is made up of 14 amino acids. Germline V gene data show CDR1 as MNHEY and CDR2 as SMNVEV (reference sequence). V dropped 0 bases and J dropped 5 bases, with 8 bases sitting between them. For the CDR3, the DNA is TGTGCCAGCAGTTTATCAGGAGGGTATCAGCCCCAGCATTTT. Residues: CASSLSGGYQPQHF.

This clone was observed a single time. The chain joins TRBV6-4 to TRBJ1-5, with TRBD1 as a possible D gene (5 bases). Trimming cost V 0 bases and J 7 bases, with 13 bases left between them. The CDR3 consists of 15 residues. Germline CDR1 reads MRHNA; CDR2 reads SNTAGT. CDR3 coding DNA: TGTGCCAGCAGTGACTCGGGACCTCCCAGCCAGCCCCAGCATTTT. This gives the protein CASSDSGPPSQPQHF.

The chain recombines TRBV19 with TRBJ2-7; D might be TRBD1 or TRBD2, each matching 5 bases. The length of the CDR3 is 11 residues. Germline V gene data show CDR1 as LNHDA and CDR2 as SQIVND (reference sequence). Trimming shortened V by 3 bases and J by 6 bases, and 6 bases separated the two germline ends. The DNA for the CDR3 is TGTGCCAGTAGTATTGGGACCGAGCAGTACTTC. This encodes CASSIGTEQYF.

The chain couples TRBV5-6 to TRBJ2-7; D call uncertain. The germline V gene encodes CDR1 SGHDT and CDR2 YYEEEE. CDR3 length: 13 amino acids. Trimming took 0 bases from V and 7 from J, leaving 11 bases between them. CDR3 coding DNA: TGTGCCAGCAGCTTGGGAACACGGGTGGAGCAGTACTTC. It specifies CASSLGTRVEQYF.

The chain joins TRBV7-9 to TRBJ1-2; D is unclear. The germline V gene has CDR1 SEHNR and CDR2 FQNEAQ (reference sequence). Trimming removed 0 bases at V and 0 bases at J, with 8 bases between. The CDR3 consists of 15 residues. For the CDR3, the DNA is TGTGCCAGCAGCTTAGCCGGGAACCCTAACTATGGCTACACCTTC. It specifies CASSLAGNPNYGYTF.

CDR3 residues: CSAITSGAQETQYF. DNA for the CDR3: TGCAGCGCCATCACTAGCGGGGCTCAAGAGACCCAGTACTTC. The rearrangement joins TRBV29-1 to TRBJ2-5; 10 nucleotides agree with TRBD2. V was clipped by 7 bases and J by 2 bases; unmatched bases: 7. Germline CDR1 SQVTM, CDR2 ANQGSEA. The CDR3 extends over 14 amino acids.

CDR3 in amino acids: CASSLDIEAFF. As DNA, the CDR3 is TGTGCCAGCAGTTTGGACATCGAAGCTTTCTTT. V usage is TRBV2 and J usage is TRBJ1-1; tentatively, D is TRBD1 (5 bases). Trimming removed 5 bases at V and 8 bases at J, with 9 bases between. Germline V gives CDR1 SNHLY, CDR2 FYNNEI. The CDR3 is 11 amino acids.

The chain carries TRBV19 and TRBJ1-5; the D gene is possibly TRBD1 (6 bases). With 5 bases removed from V and 0 bases from J, the gap between germline ends came to 11 bases. The CDR3 has 15 residues. From germline, CDR1 is LNHDA and CDR2 SQIVND (reference sequence). CDR3 protein: CASSLGQNSNQPQHF. CDR3 nucleotide sequence: TGTGCCAGTAGTCTCGGACAGAATAGCAATCAGCCCCAGCATTTT.

The rearrangement joins TRBV6-4 to TRBJ2-7, with TRBD2 matching over 11 bases. The CDR3 spans 15 residues. V lost 1 base, J lost 10 bases, and 9 bases stayed unmatched. CDR1 and CDR2 from the germline V gene are MRHNA and SNTAGT. This CDR3 is CASSDFSTSGTGQYF. DNA of the CDR3: TGTGCCAGCAGTGACTTCTCGACTAGCGGGACCGGTCAGTACTTC.

The chain is built from TRBV6-1 and TRBJ1-1; D gene uncertain. V lost 1 base and J lost 5, with 8 bases in between. The CDR3 is made up of 13 amino acids. Germline lookup yields CDR1 MNHNS and CDR2 SASEGT. Written as DNA, the CDR3 is TGTGCCAGCAGTGAAGTTGGAAGGACTGAAGCTTTCTTT. Its protein product is CASSEVGRTEAFF.

J is TRBJ2-2 and V is TRBV2, with no clear D. CDR3 size: 17 residues. V was trimmed by 6 bases and J by 0 bases, leaving 17 bases between them. The germline CDR1 and CDR2 sequences are SNHLY and FYNNEI. The CDR3 DNA reads as TGTGCCAGCAGCCCTCTTTGGAAGGGTACGAACACCGGGGAGCTGTTTTTT. Translated: CASSPLWKGTNTGELFF.